One and the same sample provided the 20 T cell receptor beta chains below, sequenced in a study of identical twins (dated by TCRdb to the mid-2010s). The library was produced with 5' RACE. The sequencing machine was an Illumina HiSeq 2000. TCRdb reran the public reads through fastp at Q25 and MiXCR, keeping productive beta chains. Identical CDR3 protein sequences are pooled into one entry, listed with their most common genes and DNA. The sample has some 1,600,000 distinct CDR3 sequences on record, more than 30% of them singletons. The top ten clones comprise about 0.27% of the sample. Source material: cord blood. Source of these receptors: a newborn girl in good health.

This clonotype was counted ten times or more. CDR3 residues: CASSQDQGGPLGNTQYF. CDR3 DNA sequence: TGTGCCAGCAGCCAAGATCAGGGTGGGCCCCTTGGGAATACGCAGTATTTT. The V gene is TRBV4-2, the J gene TRBJ2-3, with D perhaps TRBD1 (5 bases). This CDR3 region has 17 residues. V was pared by 0 bases and J by 7 bases, with 20 bases between. CDR1 and CDR2 (germline): LGHNA, YNFKEQ.

Notes on this clonotype: A read error may account for a junction end that differs from germline. This chain uses TRBV5-6 with TRBJ2-5, with 9 nucleotides matching TRBD1. CDR1 is SGHDT and CDR2 is YYEEEE in the germline V gene. This CDR3 comprises 14 residues. The CDR3 here is CASSLGDRAKTPYF. In DNA, the CDR3 is TGTGCCAGCAGCCTGGGGGACAGGGCGAAGACCCCGTACTTC. Based on the CDR3 plus reference TRBV5-6 and TRBJ2-5, the full variable domain is DAGVTQSPTHLIKTRGQQVTLRCSPKSGHDTVSWYQQALGQGPQFIFQYYEEEERQRGNFPDRFSGHQFPNYSSELNVNALLLGDSALYLCASSLGDRAKTPYFGPGTRLLVL.

A note on this clonotype: A junction end diverges from the germline sequence, so it may reflect a read error. V and J are TRBV4-1 and TRBJ2-5, with TRBD2 matching over 9 bases. The CDR3 is made up of 16 amino acids. Germline V lookup: CDR1 MGHRA, CDR2 YSYEKL. The CDR3 sequence is CVSSQVLLAGSETQYF. The CDR3, as DNA: TGCGTCAGCAGCCAAGTTCTCCTAGCGGGATCAGAGACCCAGTACTTC.

This clonotype was found a few times. For the CDR3, the DNA is TGTGCCAGCAGTTCCTCTGCCGGGACGGGTGGCACTGAAGCTTTCTTT. Amino acid sequence: CASSSSAGTGGTEAFF. The rearrangement joins TRBV6-5 to TRBJ1-1; the D gene is possibly TRBD1 (5 bases). Germline-derived CDR1 and CDR2 are MNHEY and SVGAGI. V was shortened by 4 bases and J by 4 bases, with 19 bases between the two germline ends. This CDR3 region has 16 residues.

This CDR3 reads CAWSFWSSGGNEQFF. The CDR3 DNA follows: TGTGCCTGGAGTTTCTGGTCTAGCGGGGGTAATGAGCAGTTCTTC. The chain carries TRBV30 and TRBJ2-1, with 10 bases that match TRBD2. The CDR3 contains 15 residues. The V segment lost 2 bases and the J segment 7 bases; nucleotides outside the gene matches: 8. CDR1 and CDR2 from the germline V gene are GTSNPN and SVGIG (reference sequence).

This clonotype was detected only a few times. V and J are TRBV5-1 and TRBJ2-7, with D perhaps TRBD1 (5 bases). From germline, CDR1 is SGHRS and CDR2 YFSETQ. This CDR3 is built from 15 residues. V gave up 3 bases and J gave up 6 bases, with 19 bases separating them. The CDR3 DNA follows: TGCGCCAGCAGCTCTGGAGCCGGGCTAACAGGCGAGCAGTACTTC. It is translated as CASSSGAGLTGEQYF. Full variable domain (rest looked up from reference TRBV5-1 and TRBJ2-7): KAGVTQTPRYLIKTRGQQVTLSCSPISGHRSVSWYQQTPGQGLQFLFEYFSETQRNKGNFPGRFSGRQFSNSRSEMNVSTLELGDSALYLCASSSGAGLTGEQYFGPGTRLTVT.

The chain has TRBV20-1 and TRBJ2-2; unclear D gene. The CDR3 length is 13 residues. V shed 6 bases and J shed 6 bases, with 14 bases lying between them. In germline, CDR1 is DFQATT, CDR2 SNEGSKA (reference sequence). Here the CDR3 reads CSAPAPSPGELFF. The DNA of the CDR3 is TGCAGTGCCCCAGCCCCTAGTCCCGGGGAGCTGTTTTTT.

The V and J genes are TRBV9 and TRBJ2-3, with D possibly being TRBD1 (6 bases). Germline V gene sequence: CDR1 SGDLS, CDR2 YYNGEE. The CDR3 spans 16 residues. V shed 1 base and J shed 4 bases, with 16 bases lying between them. This CDR3 reads CASSVPPGRGSDTQYF. CDR3 DNA: TGTGCCAGCAGCGTACCCCCGGGCAGGGGATCAGATACGCAGTATTTT.

This clonotype showed up just a few times. This chain links TRBV4-2 with TRBJ2-3; the match to TRBD2 covers 9 bases. Germline V lookup: CDR1 LGHNA, CDR2 YNFKEQ. V trimming: 1 base; J trimming: 5 bases; junction bases outside the gene matches: 10. The length of the CDR3 is 17 residues. The CDR3 nucleotides read TGTGCCAGCAGCCAAGGGAAACTAGCGGGCATAGGAGATACGCAGTATTTT. This encodes CASSQGKLAGIGDTQYF.

In its sample, this clonotype was seen a few times. The rearrangement uses TRBV7-8 and TRBJ2-3, with D perhaps matching TRBD2 (5 bases). The CDR3 spans 12 residues. Germline V gene lookup returns CDR1 SGHVS and CDR2 FQNEAQ. The ends were cut back, 0 bases at V and 14 bases at J, with 12 bases in the middle. The CDR3 is CASSLALRLPYF. In nucleotides, the CDR3 is TGTGCCAGCAGCTTAGCTTTGAGACTACCGTATTTT.

The chain has TRBV20-1 and TRBJ1-5; no reliable D call. The length of the CDR3 is 14 residues. Between the trimmed V and J ends, which lost 3 bases and 3 bases, there was a span of 12 bases. Germline V gene data show CDR1 as DFQATT and CDR2 as SNEGSKA (reference sequence). The CDR3 coding sequence is TGCAGTGCTAGTGGCCAGGTTAACAATCAGCCCCAGCATTTT. Protein sequence: CSASGQVNNQPQHF.

This clonotype came up a few times. The J gene is TRBJ2-6, the V gene TRBV30; D is uncertain. The CDR3 runs 13 residues. V lost 3 bases and J lost 3, with 6 bases in between. Germline V gives CDR1 GTSNPN, CDR2 SVGIG (reference sequence). The CDR3: CAWRVFGANVLTF. CDR3 nucleotide sequence: TGTGCCTGGAGGGTTTTTGGGGCCAACGTCCTGACTTTC.

The sample holds many counts of this clonotype. The chain employs TRBV7-9 and TRBJ2-3; D may match TRBD1 or TRBD2 (5 bases each). From germline, CDR1 is SEHNR and CDR2 FQNEAQ (reference sequence). The CDR3 is made up of 15 amino acids. V was clipped by 0 bases and J by 1 base, with 8 bases between them. The CDR3, as DNA: TGTGCCAGCAGCTTAGCTTTGGGACGCACAGATACGCAGTATTTT. Its protein product is CASSLALGRTDTQYF.

This clonotype turned up a few times. This chain connects TRBV11-2 to TRBJ2-7; D may be TRBD2 (6 bases). The better agreement between TRBJ2-5 and the DNA end casts doubt on the J call. Germline CDR1 reads SGHAT; CDR2 reads FQNNGV. This CDR3 comprises 17 residues. The CDR3 sequence is CASSSVEGGALMETQYF. CDR3 DNA sequence: TGTGCCAGCAGCTCGGTAGAGGGAGGCGCCTTAATGGAGACCCAGTACTTC.

Concerning this clonotype: A read error is possible here, since a much larger clone lies one base away. The chain links TRBV5-1 to TRBJ2-1; TRBD2 aligns across 10 bases. CDR3 size: 16 residues. V was pared by 5 bases and J by 10 bases, with 15 bases of the junction left unmatched. The germline V gene encodes CDR1 SGHRS and CDR2 YFSETQ. The CDR3 DNA sequence: TGCGCCAGCAGGATGACTAGCGGGCCAATCTCCTACGAGCAGTTCTTC. Its translation: CASRMTSGPISYEQFF.

V usage is TRBV21-1 and J usage is TRBJ2-7; no DNA check was done on the table's D call, TRBD2. TRBV21-1 is a known pseudogene. This CDR3 comprises 16 residues. This chain's CDR3 is CASSTVPGTSYYEQYF. CDR3 DNA: TGTGCCAGCAGCACCGTACCAGGGACCTCCTACTACGAGCAGTACTTC.

Points on this clonotype: One end of the junction is discordant with germline, which a read error may explain. The rearrangement uses TRBV7-9 and TRBJ1-3; unclear D gene. The CDR3 runs to 16 residues. Germline-derived CDR1 and CDR2 are SEHNR and FQNEAQ (reference sequence). CDR3 nucleotides: TGTGCCAGCAGCTTAGTCGCAGCGATCTCTGGAAACATCATATATTTT. Translating gives CASSLVAAISGNIIYF.

The chain joins TRBV20-1 to TRBJ2-7; D gene uncertain. Per germline, CDR1 DFQATT and CDR2 SNEGSKA (reference sequence). CDR3 length equals 16 residues. Trimming removed 3 bases from V and 2 bases from J, with 20 bases in between. The CDR3 region has the DNA TGCAGTGCTAGTCTTCCTCGGGCAGACCTAACCTACGAGCAGTACTTC. The encoded protein is CSASLPRADLTYEQYF.

V gene TRBV7-6 combines with J gene TRBJ2-7; 7 positions match TRBD1. The junction had 15 bases not matched to a gene; V was cut back by 4 bases and J by 3 bases. The CDR3 spans 17 residues. Germline-derived CDR1 and CDR2 are SGHVS and FNYEAQ. CDR3 region: CASSSNRPGQRFYEQYF. As DNA, the CDR3 is TGTGCCAGCAGCTCTAATCGACCGGGACAGCGATTCTACGAGCAGTACTTC.

In its sample, this clonotype ranks as medium-sized (0.01 to 0.1%). At one end, the junction sequence differs from germline, possibly due to a read error. The chain combines TRBV5-1 with TRBJ2-7; D unclear. The CDR3 loop spans 11 amino acids. Germline loops: CDR1 SGHRS, CDR2 YFSETQ. The CDR3 DNA follows: TGTGCCAGCAGCTCCTCCTACGAGCAGTACTTC. Its translation: CASSSSYEQYF. The variable domain in full, completed from reference TRBV5-1 and TRBJ2-7, reads KAGVTQTPRYLIKTRGQQVTLSCSPISGHRSVSWYQQTPGQGLQFLFEYFSETQRNKGNFPGRFSGRQFSNSRSEMNVSTLELGDSALYLCASSSSYEQYFGPGTRLTVT.